This T cell receptor beta chain was found in a study of human T cells and chemical hapten exposure. Study summary: The study sensitized with 2% DPC on a 2 cm by 2 cm patch of upper inner arm skin.

TCRdb called the RACE reads again in MiXCR, with one record for every CDR3 protein. The table records 180,000 or so distinct CDR3 sequences, 20% to 25% of them present only once. V dropped 5 bases and J dropped 2 bases, with 11 bases sitting between them. Germline V gene lookup returns CDR1 SGHTA and CDR2 FQGNSA. This CDR3 region has 14 residues. Documented time point: patch test 1, 2 weeks after DPC sensitization. Treatment denoted: therapeutic diphenylcyclopropenone sensitization with weekly scalp DPC. This clonotype was picked up a small number of times. Its specificity is not known. Whole-study findings and limits: The study found that DPC sensitization did not change TCRs above 1 in 1000 frequency. Clustering by CDR3 similarity yielded significantly more large clusters from expanded TCRs than controls.

The chain couples TRBV7-2 to TRBJ2-3; the D gene is possibly TRBD2 (5 bases). Specimen: whole blood, collected in connection with sensitization to the hapten diphenylcyclopropenone (DPC). The sequence was obtained from a woman aged 50 to 60 with alopecia areata. Some clones in this sample may be carry-over from other donors' samples. CDR3 nucleotides: TGTGCCAGCAGCGCCTTAGCGAACACAGATACGCAGTATTTT. Protein: CASSALANTDTQYF.